The clone carrying this T cell receptor (beta chain) has only a few counts. Original methodology: Reference gene primer amplification yielded estimated nucleated cell counts. Profiled with immunoSEQ multiplex PCR; TCRdb holds only in-frame clones, not every one. D and trimming were read from the DNA, whereas the V and J calls and clone size are those reported in that table. The top ten clones hold approximately 3.7% of a sample with around 120,000 clones, roughly nine tenths of them seen once. The sample comes from a study of blood T cell repertoires in COVID-19. Turning to the study itself: Spain, Italy and the United States supplied samples that represented acute and convalescent COVID-19. PBMCs, B-cell-depleted T cells, or T cells were the source of the cDNA or gDNA that made up the material.

This CDR3 is 14 amino acids long. V lost 2 bases and J 7 bases, leaving 15 bases between the germline ends. The germline V gene encodes CDR1 LGHNA and CDR2 YNFKEQ. The sequence derives from a man aged 50 or older with active COVID-19. The sequencing input was peripheral blood. This chain joins TRBV4-2 and TRBJ2-7, with D maybe TRBD1 (5 bases). The CDR3 here is CASSQTTDLGEQYF. CDR3 DNA: TGTGCCAGCAGCCAAACGACAGACTTAGGGGAGCAGTACTTC.